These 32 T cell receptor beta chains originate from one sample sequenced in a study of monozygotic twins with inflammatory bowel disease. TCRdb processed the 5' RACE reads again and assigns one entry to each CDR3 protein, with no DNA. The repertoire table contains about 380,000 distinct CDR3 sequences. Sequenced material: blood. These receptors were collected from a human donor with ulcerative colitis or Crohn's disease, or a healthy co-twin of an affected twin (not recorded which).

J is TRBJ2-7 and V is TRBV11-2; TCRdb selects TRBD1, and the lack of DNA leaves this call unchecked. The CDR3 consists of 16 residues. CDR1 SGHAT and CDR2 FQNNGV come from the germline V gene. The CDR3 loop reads CASSLTGALSLYEQYF.

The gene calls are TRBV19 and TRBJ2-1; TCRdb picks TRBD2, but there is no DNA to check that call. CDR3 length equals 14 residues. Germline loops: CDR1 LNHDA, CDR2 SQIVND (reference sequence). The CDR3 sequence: CASKLAGVYNEQFF.

Here the CDR3 reads CASSPDQGETEAFF. This chain uses TRBV18 with TRBJ1-1; TCRdb selects TRBD1, and the lack of DNA leaves this call unchecked. Per the germline V gene, CDR1 is KGHSH and CDR2 is LQKENI. The CDR3 is made up of 14 amino acids.

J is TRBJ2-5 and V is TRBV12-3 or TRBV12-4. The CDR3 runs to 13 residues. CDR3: CASSVRRRETQYF.

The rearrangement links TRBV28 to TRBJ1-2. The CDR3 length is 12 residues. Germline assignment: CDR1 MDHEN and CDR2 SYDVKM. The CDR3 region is CASSLMQHGYTF.

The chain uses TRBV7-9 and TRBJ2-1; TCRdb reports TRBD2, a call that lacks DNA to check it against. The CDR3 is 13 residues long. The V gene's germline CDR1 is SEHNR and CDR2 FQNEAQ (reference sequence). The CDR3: CASSLPQYNEQFF.

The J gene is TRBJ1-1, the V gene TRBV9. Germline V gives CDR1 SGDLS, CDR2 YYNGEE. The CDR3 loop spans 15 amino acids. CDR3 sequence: CASSVERVLGTEAFF.

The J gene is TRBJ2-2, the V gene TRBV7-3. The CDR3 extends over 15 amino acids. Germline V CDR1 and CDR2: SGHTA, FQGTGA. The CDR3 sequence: CASSSPRLATGELFF.

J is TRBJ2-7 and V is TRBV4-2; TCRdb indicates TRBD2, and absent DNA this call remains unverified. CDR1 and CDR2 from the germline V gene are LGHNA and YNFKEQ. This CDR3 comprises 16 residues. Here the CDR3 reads CASSLEASGDSYEQYF.

The CDR3 spells CASGGARNTEAFF. V usage is TRBV6-1 and J usage is TRBJ1-1. This CDR3 contains 13 residues. Germline CDR1 and CDR2: MNHNS and SASEGT.

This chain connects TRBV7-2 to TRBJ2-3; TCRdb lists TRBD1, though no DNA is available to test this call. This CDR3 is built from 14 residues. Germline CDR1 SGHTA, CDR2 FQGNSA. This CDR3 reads CASSPRQGWDTQYF.

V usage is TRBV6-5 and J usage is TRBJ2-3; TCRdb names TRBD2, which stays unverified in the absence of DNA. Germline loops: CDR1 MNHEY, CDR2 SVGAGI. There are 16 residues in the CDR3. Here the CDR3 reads CASSYSSGGETDTQYF.

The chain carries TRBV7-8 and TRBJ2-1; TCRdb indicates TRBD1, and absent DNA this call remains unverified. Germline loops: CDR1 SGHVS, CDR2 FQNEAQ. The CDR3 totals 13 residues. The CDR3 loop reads CASRIDRHNEQFF.

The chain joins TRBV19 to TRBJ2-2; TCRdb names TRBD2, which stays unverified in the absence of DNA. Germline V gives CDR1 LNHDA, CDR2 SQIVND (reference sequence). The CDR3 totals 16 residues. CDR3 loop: CASSIYQGPRSGELFF.

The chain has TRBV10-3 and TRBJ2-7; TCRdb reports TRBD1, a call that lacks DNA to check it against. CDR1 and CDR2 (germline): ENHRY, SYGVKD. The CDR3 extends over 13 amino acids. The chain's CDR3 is CAIGDRASYEQYF.

CDR3 region: CASSRGISGVITDTQYF. The chain recombines TRBV4-1 with TRBJ2-3; TCRdb proposes TRBD2, but this gene call is untestable without DNA. The CDR3 covers 17 residues. Germline V lookup: CDR1 MGHRA, CDR2 YSYEKL.

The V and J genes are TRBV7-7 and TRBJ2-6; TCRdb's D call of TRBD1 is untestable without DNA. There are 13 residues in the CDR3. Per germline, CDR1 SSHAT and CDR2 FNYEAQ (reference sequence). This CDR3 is CASSLGGYNVLTF.

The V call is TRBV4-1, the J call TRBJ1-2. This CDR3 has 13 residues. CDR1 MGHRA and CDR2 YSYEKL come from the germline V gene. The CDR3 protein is CASSPIGSYGYTF.

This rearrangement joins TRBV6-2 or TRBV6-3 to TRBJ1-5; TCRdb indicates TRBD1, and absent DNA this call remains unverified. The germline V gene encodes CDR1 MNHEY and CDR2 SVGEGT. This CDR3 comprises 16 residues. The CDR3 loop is CASSYSGGYSNQPQHF.

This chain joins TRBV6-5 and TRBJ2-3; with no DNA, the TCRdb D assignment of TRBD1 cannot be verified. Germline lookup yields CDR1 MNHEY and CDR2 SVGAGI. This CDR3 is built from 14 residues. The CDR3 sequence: CASSYSTGPGTQYF.

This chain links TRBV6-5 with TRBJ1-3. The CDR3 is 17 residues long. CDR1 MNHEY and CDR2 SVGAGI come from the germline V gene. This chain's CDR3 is CASSSFDQWSAGNTIYF.

This CDR3 is CASSPWDAKGTEAFF. The V gene is TRBV7-9, the J gene TRBJ1-1; no DNA is available, so the TRBD1 call from TCRdb remains unchecked. This CDR3 is built from 15 residues. From germline, CDR1 is SEHNR and CDR2 FQNEAQ (reference sequence). The full variable domain, with the rest looked up from reference TRBV7-9 and TRBJ1-1, is DTGVSQNPRHKITKRGQNVTFRCDPISEHNRLYWYRQTLGQGPEFLTYFQNEAQLEKSRLLSDRFSAERPKGSFSTLEIQRTEQGDSAMYLCASSPWDAKGTEAFFGQGTRLTVV.

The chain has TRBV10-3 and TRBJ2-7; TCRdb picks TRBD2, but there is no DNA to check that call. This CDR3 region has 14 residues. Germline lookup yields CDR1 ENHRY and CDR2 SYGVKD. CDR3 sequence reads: CAISGASGAYEQYF.

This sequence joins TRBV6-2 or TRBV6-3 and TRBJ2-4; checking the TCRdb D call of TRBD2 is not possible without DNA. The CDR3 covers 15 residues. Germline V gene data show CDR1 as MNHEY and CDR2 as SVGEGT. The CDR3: CASSYLTSGENIQYF.

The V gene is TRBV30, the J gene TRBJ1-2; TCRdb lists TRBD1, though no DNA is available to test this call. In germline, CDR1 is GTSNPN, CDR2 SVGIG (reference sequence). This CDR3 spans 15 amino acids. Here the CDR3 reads CAWSVPPTGDYGYTF. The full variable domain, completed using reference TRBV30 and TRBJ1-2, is SQTIHQWPATLVQPVGSPLSLECTVEGTSNPNLYWYRQAAGRGLQLLFYSVGIGQISSEVPQNLSASRPQDRQFILSSKKLLLSDSGFYLCAWSVPPTGDYGYTFGSGTRLTVV.

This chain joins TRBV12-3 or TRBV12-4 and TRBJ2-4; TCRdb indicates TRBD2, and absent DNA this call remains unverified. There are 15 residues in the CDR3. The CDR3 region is CASSSSGTGKNIQYF.

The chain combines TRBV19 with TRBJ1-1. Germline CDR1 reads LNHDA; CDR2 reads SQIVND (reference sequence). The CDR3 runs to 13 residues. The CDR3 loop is CASSISVNTEAFF.

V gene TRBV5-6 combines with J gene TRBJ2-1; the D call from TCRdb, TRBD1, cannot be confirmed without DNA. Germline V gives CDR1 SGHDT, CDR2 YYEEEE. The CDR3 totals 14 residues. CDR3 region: CASSLGTPYNEQFF.

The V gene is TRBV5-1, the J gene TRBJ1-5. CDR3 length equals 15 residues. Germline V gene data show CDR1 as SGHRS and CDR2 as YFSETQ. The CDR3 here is CASSFGGSENQPQHF. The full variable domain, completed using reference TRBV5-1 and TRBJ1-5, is KAGVTQTPRYLIKTRGQQVTLSCSPISGHRSVSWYQQTPGQGLQFLFEYFSETQRNKGNFPGRFSGRQFSNSRSEMNVSTLELGDSALYLCASSFGGSENQPQHFGDGTRLSIL.

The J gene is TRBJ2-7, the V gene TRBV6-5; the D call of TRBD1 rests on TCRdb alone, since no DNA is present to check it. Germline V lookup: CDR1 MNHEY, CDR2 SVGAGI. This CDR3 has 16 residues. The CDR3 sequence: CASSLTGTGLSYEQYF.

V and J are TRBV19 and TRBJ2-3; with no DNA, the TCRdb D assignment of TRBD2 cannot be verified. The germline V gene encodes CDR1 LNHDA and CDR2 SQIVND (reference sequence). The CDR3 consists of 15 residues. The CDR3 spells CASSPGLAGWDTQYF.

The CDR3 here is CASSQVLGVGGLGYF. The V gene is TRBV4-3, the J gene TRBJ2-4; with no DNA, the TCRdb D assignment of TRBD2 cannot be verified. Germline assignment: CDR1 LGHNA and CDR2 YSLEER. The CDR3 runs 15 residues.